These 13 T cell receptor beta chains share one sample of origin, sequenced in a study of shared clonotypes between healthy human individuals. The method was immunoSEQ multiplex PCR; TCRdb's version includes in-frame clones alone and lacks a portion of them. The sample records millions of clones, 85% to 95% being singletons. The sequenced sample was naive CD4+ T cells from PBMCs. Indicated subset: CD45RA+ positively selected. These receptors were obtained from a man between 18 and 29 years old in good health. Some clones in this sample may be carry-over from other donors' samples.

The chain is built from TRBV15 and TRBJ2-1; the D gene is possibly TRBD2 (5 bases). The V end was cut by 0 bases, the J end by 8 bases, with 17 bases between. CDR1 is LNHNV, CDR2 YYDKDF, per germline (reference sequence). The CDR3 is made up of 16 amino acids. CDR3 nucleotides: TGTGCCACCAGCAGAGAGTCGCGGGCCGCGAGGGATGAGCAGTTCTTC. Translation gives CATSRESRAARDEQFF.

The chain joins TRBV14 to TRBJ2-3; D gene uncertain. The CDR3 spans 15 residues. Germline V CDR1 and CDR2: SGHDN, FVKESK. The germline V and J ends were trimmed by 4 bases and 2 bases, with 13 bases remaining between them. The CDR3 spells CASSPTAVYTDTQYF. CDR3 bases: TGTGCCAGCAGCCCTACGGCAGTCTACACAGATACGCAGTATTTT.

The chain joins TRBV5-6 to TRBJ2-1, with TRBD1 matching 10 bases. Per germline, CDR1 SGHDT and CDR2 YYEEEE. The CDR3 consists of 17 residues. Unmatched junction bases numbered 6, after V lost 2 bases and J lost 1 base. The CDR3 region is CASSLRRTGGSYNEQFF. In DNA, the CDR3 is TGTGCCAGCAGCTTAAGGAGGACAGGGGGATCCTACAATGAGCAGTTCTTC.

The DNA for the CDR3 is TGTGCCAGCACCTCAGGGTCCCTCCGCTCGAGTGAAAAACTGTTTTTT. It is translated as CASTSGSLRSSEKLFF. The chain employs TRBV5-5 and TRBJ1-4; a weak D match, TRBD1 (5 bases). The CDR3 consists of 16 residues. Trimming removed 6 bases from V and 7 bases from J, with 22 bases in between. CDR1 is SGHKS, CDR2 YYEKEE, per germline (reference sequence).

V gene TRBV30 combines with J gene TRBJ2-6, with D unresolved. Between the trimmed V and J ends, which lost 1 base and 0 bases, there was a span of 16 bases. The germline V gene has CDR1 GTSNPN and CDR2 SVGIG (reference sequence). The CDR3 has 18 residues. As DNA, the CDR3 is TGTGCCTGGAGTGCGCGCCAGACGGTTTACTCTGGGGCCAACGTCCTGACTTTC. This gives the protein CAWSARQTVYSGANVLTF.

The chain employs TRBV28 and TRBJ2-7; 8 bases agree with TRBD1. The CDR3 runs to 16 residues. Germline CDR1 is MDHEN and CDR2 is SYDVKM. V was clipped by 5 bases and J by 2 bases; unmatched bases: 11. This chain's CDR3 is CASSRLRDRRTYEQYF. In DNA form, the CDR3 reads TGTGCCAGCAGTCGTCTCCGGGACAGGCGGACCTACGAGCAGTACTTC.

The gene calls are TRBV7-2 and TRBJ1-2; D possibly corresponds to TRBD1 (5 bases). The germline V gene has CDR1 SGHTA and CDR2 FQGNSA. The V end lost 5 bases, the J end lost 8 bases, and 15 bases lay between the germline ends. The CDR3 consists of 13 residues. The CDR3 region has the DNA TGTGCCAGCAGCGAAGGGACTTCTCGGGGCTACACCTTC. Its protein is CASSEGTSRGYTF.

The genes are TRBV29-1 and TRBJ2-1; D may be TRBD1 (5 bases). V lost 5 bases, J lost 12 bases, and 11 bases lay in between. This CDR3 is 10 amino acids long. The V gene's germline CDR1 is SQVTM and CDR2 ANQGSEA. CDR3 sequence: CSVRQTVQFF. The CDR3 DNA sequence: TGCAGCGTTCGACAGACGGTGCAGTTCTTC.

The V gene is TRBV29-1, the J gene TRBJ2-7; D is perhaps TRBD1 (5 bases). In germline, CDR1 is SQVTM, CDR2 ANQGSEA. CDR3 length: 13 residues. Trimming cost V 0 bases and J 3 bases, with 9 bases left between them. CDR3 sequence (DNA): TGCAGCGTTGAAGAGGAGCAGGGCTACGAGCAGTACTTC. Translation gives CSVEEEQGYEQYF.

V gene TRBV6-5 combines with J gene TRBJ1-1; D unclear. Germline assignment: CDR1 MNHEY and CDR2 SVGAGI. This CDR3 is 12 amino acids long. V was cut by 4 bases and J by 5 bases, with 8 bases left in between. The CDR3 loop reads CASSSRWTEAFF. CDR3 DNA: TGTGCCAGCAGTTCGAGGTGGACTGAAGCTTTCTTT.

The genes are TRBV28 and TRBJ2-1, with D possibly being TRBD1 or TRBD2 (5 bases each). The CDR3 loop spans 15 amino acids. The germline V gene has CDR1 MDHEN and CDR2 SYDVKM. Trimming cost V 5 bases and J 0 bases, with 11 bases left between them. CDR3 loop: CASSTDGASYNEQFF. The CDR3 DNA is TGTGCCAGCAGTACCGACGGGGCCTCCTACAATGAGCAGTTCTTC.

A word on this clone: The same CDR3 also results from other DNA sequences found in this sample. V gene TRBV5-1 combines with J gene TRBJ1-6; D is possibly TRBD1 (5 bases). Trimming stripped 0 bases from V and 0 bases from J, with 7 bases between. Germline values: CDR1 SGHRS, CDR2 YFSETQ. The CDR3 loop spans 16 amino acids. This chain's CDR3 is CASSLDRSSYNSPLHF. The CDR3, as DNA: TGCGCCAGCAGCTTGGACAGGAGCTCCTATAATTCACCCCTCCACTTT.

This clone was counted a single time. The chain carries TRBV19 and TRBJ1-3; D may be TRBD1 (5 bases). This CDR3 region has 14 residues. Germline CDR1 LNHDA, CDR2 SQIVND (reference sequence). Trimming took off 10 bases at V and 0 bases at J, with 13 bases between the two ends. Here the CDR3 reads CATRQRGSGNTIYF. The CDR3 region has the DNA TGTGCCACCCGACAGCGGGGCTCTGGAAACACCATATATTTT.